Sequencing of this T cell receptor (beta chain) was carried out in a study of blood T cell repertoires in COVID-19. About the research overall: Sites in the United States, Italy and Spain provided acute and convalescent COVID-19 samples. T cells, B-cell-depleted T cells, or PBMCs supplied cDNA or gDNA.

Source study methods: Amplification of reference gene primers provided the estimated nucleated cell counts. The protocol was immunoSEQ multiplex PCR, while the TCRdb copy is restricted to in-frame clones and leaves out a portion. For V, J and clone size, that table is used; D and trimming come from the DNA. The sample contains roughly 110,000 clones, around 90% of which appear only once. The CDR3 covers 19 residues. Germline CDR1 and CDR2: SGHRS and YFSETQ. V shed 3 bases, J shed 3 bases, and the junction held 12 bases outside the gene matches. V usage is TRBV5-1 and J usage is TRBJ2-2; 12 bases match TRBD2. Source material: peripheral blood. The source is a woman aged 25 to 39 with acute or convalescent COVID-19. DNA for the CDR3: TGCGCCAGCAGCTCCCCCAGGGGGAGACTAGCGGGGGACACCGGGGAGCTGTTTTTT. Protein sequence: CASSSPRGRLAGDTGELFF.